This T cell receptor (beta chain) was identified in a study of T cells in Graves' hyperthyroidism and ophthalmopathy. Amplification yielded TCR beta CDR3 regions, with RNA transcripts as the source. In the first-round RT-PCR of the TCR CDR3, the HTBI primer set was used. TCRdb processed the multiplex PCR reads anew with MiXCR; each CDR3 protein has one entry. The profile shows almost 600,000 distinct CDR3 sequences, roughly 13% of them singletons. Ten or more counts support this clonotype. The hyperthyroidism was newly diagnosed and had lasted under 2 months; the patients were aged 18 to 65. Exclusion of a patient resulted from uncontrolled infection, other autoimmune disease, pregnancy or lactation. On the basis of clinical symptoms, serum thyroxine and TRAb, thyroid ultrasound and orbital computed tomography, diagnoses were made. The sample of blood was obtained at first hyperthyroidism diagnosis (before any ophthalmopathy symptoms).

The CDR3 loop spans 14 amino acids. V was trimmed by 3 bases and J by 2 bases, leaving 10 bases between them. Germline V gene lookup returns CDR1 LGHNT and CDR2 FRNRAP. The clonotype originates from a woman aged 25 to 39 with Graves' hyperthyroidism that later progressed to Graves' ophthalmopathy. The material sequenced was blood. This chain joins TRBV12-5 and TRBJ1-2, with D uncertain. The CDR3 region is CASGFGPLNYGYTF. The CDR3 region has the DNA TGTGCTAGTGGTTTTGGCCCTCTCAACTATGGCTACACCTTC.